Below, 31 T cell receptor beta chains from the same sample are listed, as sequenced in a study of control samples from healthy donors and cancer patients. Using immunoSEQ multiplex PCR, the repertoire was profiled, and TCRdb retains in-frame clones only, with some absent. This sample has fewer than 100,000 clones, with 70% to 90% found just once. The material sequenced was blood. The receptors were gathered from a woman between 50 and 59 years old in good health.

The J gene is TRBJ1-3, the V gene TRBV19, with D possibly being TRBD1 (5 bases). With 6 bases removed from V and 2 bases from J, the gap between germline ends came to 11 bases. This CDR3 has 14 residues. From germline, CDR1 is LNHDA and CDR2 SQIVND (reference sequence). CDR3 protein: CASSTGRTGNTIYF. CDR3 nucleotides: TGTGCCAGTAGCACGGGACGGACTGGAAACACCATATATTTT.

The chain is built from TRBV2 and TRBJ1-1; D ambiguous. CDR3 size: 14 residues. The V end lost 7 bases, the J end lost 0 bases, and 12 bases lay between the germline ends. Germline-derived CDR1 and CDR2 are SNHLY and FYNNEI. The CDR3 sequence is CASTFTVLNTEAFF. CDR3 nucleotide sequence: TGTGCCAGCACTTTCACAGTCTTGAACACTGAAGCTTTCTTT.

Here the CDR3 DNA reads TGTGCCACCTTTCGGCCTCGGACTGGGGCCAACGTCCTGACTTTC. It yields the protein CATFRPRTGANVLTF. V gene TRBV5-4 combines with J gene TRBJ2-6; D unresolved. Per germline, CDR1 SGHNT and CDR2 YYREEE (reference sequence). CDR3 size: 15 residues. Trimming cost V 9 bases and J 2 bases, with 15 bases left between them.

This chain uses TRBV2 with TRBJ1-5, with D unresolved. Looked up from germline, CDR1 is SNHLY and CDR2 is FYNNEI. The CDR3 runs to 15 residues. Trimming removed 0 bases from V and 6 bases from J, with 12 bases in between. This CDR3 reads CASSEALRDFQPQHF. Here the CDR3 DNA reads TGTGCCAGCAGTGAAGCGCTAAGGGATTTTCAGCCCCAGCATTTT. The full variable domain, with the rest looked up from reference TRBV2 and TRBJ1-5, is EPEVTQTPSHQVTQMGQEVILRCVPISNHLYFYWYRQILGQKVEFLVSFYNNEISEKSEIFDDQFSVERPDGSNFTLKIRSTKLEDSAMYFCASSEALRDFQPQHFGDGTRLSIL.

J is TRBJ1-1 and V is TRBV15; D is perhaps TRBD1 (5 bases). The length of the CDR3 is 14 residues. Germline CDR1 reads LNHNV; CDR2 reads YYDKDF (reference sequence). Trimming cost V 1 base and J 3 bases, with 9 bases left between them. This chain's CDR3 is CATSRGDGYTEAFF. The CDR3 DNA follows: TGTGCCACCAGCAGAGGGGACGGGTACACTGAAGCTTTCTTT.

This sequence joins TRBV30 and TRBJ2-3; D not resolved. V gave up 4 bases and J gave up 4 bases, with 9 bases separating them. Germline V lookup: CDR1 GTSNPN, CDR2 SVGIG (reference sequence). This CDR3 has 12 amino acids. CDR3 region: CAWTTTPDTQYF. As DNA, the CDR3 is TGTGCCTGGACAACAACTCCAGATACGCAGTATTTT. The full variable domain, with the rest looked up from reference TRBV30 and TRBJ2-3, is SQTIHQWPATLVQPVGSPLSLECTVEGTSNPNLYWYRQAAGRGLQLLFYSVGIGQISSEVPQNLSASRPQDRQFILSSKKLLLSDSGFYLCAWTTTPDTQYFGPGTRLTVL.

The J gene is TRBJ1-5, the V gene TRBV19; TRBD1 might be the D (6 bases). There are 14 residues in the CDR3. V was cut by 5 bases and J by 6 bases, with 14 bases left in between. Germline V gene lookup returns CDR1 LNHDA and CDR2 SQIVND (reference sequence). CDR3: CASSYSTGIQPQHF. The CDR3 DNA follows: TGTGCCAGTAGTTATAGTACAGGGATTCAGCCCCAGCATTTT.

Concerning this clone itself: At one boundary the junction diverges from the germline segment, which might be a read error. The genes are TRBV5-1 and TRBJ1-1; 12 bases line up with TRBD1. Germline V lookup: CDR1 SGHRS, CDR2 YFSETQ. This CDR3 is built from 15 residues. The CDR3 reads CASSLSSGTGGYLAF. The CDR3 region has the DNA TGCGCCAGCAGCTTGAGTTCCGGGACAGGGGGCTACTTGGCCTTT.

V is TRBV5-5 and J is TRBJ2-7; D may be TRBD2 (6 bases). CDR3 length: 16 amino acids. Germline loops: CDR1 SGHKS, CDR2 YYEKEE (reference sequence). Trimming took off 1 base at V and 3 bases at J, with 17 bases between the two ends. The chain's CDR3 is CASSLHMSGGFYEQYF. CDR3 sequence (DNA): TGTGCCAGCAGCTTGCATATGTCTGGAGGGTTCTACGAGCAGTACTTC.

The chain uses TRBV5-8 and TRBJ2-5; D is uncertain. V shed 5 bases and J shed 5 bases, with 13 bases lying between them. The CDR3 runs 13 residues. From germline, CDR1 is SGHTS and CDR2 YDEGEE. The CDR3 bases are TGTGCCAGCAGTTGGGGATTCCAGGAGACCCAGTACTTC. The encoded protein is CASSWGFQETQYF.

The rearrangement links TRBV6-5 to TRBJ1-1; D is uncertain. Trimming took off 6 bases at V and 9 bases at J, with 23 bases between the two ends. This CDR3 region has 15 residues. Germline V lookup: CDR1 MNHEY, CDR2 SVGAGI. CDR3 region: CASSTPRRTHEKAFF. In nucleotides, the CDR3 is TGTGCCAGCAGCACTCCGCGCCGGACCCATGAAAAAGCTTTCTTT.

The chain combines TRBV19 with TRBJ2-3, with D tentatively TRBD2 (6 bases). The germline V gene encodes CDR1 LNHDA and CDR2 SQIVND (reference sequence). V was cut by 7 bases and J by 1 base, with 18 bases left in between. CDR3 length: 16 amino acids. The CDR3 sequence: CASNPLGGGGTDTQYF. DNA of the CDR3: TGTGCCAGTAATCCTCTTGGTGGCGGGGGCACAGATACGCAGTATTTT.

The chain is built from TRBV6-6 and TRBJ1-2, with a weak D call TRBD1 (5 bases). The CDR3 is 15 amino acids. Germline V gene sequence: CDR1 MNHNY, CDR2 SVGAGI (reference sequence). V was trimmed by 5 bases and J by 2 bases, leaving 15 bases between them. CDR3 region: CASSNAGKANYGYTF. The CDR3 coding sequence is TGTGCCAGCAGTAACGCAGGGAAGGCAAACTATGGCTACACCTTC.

The CDR3 DNA is TGTGCCAGCACCCGGACCGGGGAGCTGTTTTTT. Protein product: CASTRTGELFF. The chain couples TRBV12-3 or TRBV12-4 to TRBJ2-2; no firm D call. The CDR3 runs 11 residues. V shed 7 bases and J shed 5 bases, with 5 bases lying between them.

The count of this clone is one. V usage is TRBV5-5 and J usage is TRBJ2-2, with TRBD1 matching 7 bases. The CDR3 has 14 amino acids. Germline V gives CDR1 SGHKS, CDR2 YYEKEE (reference sequence). V dropped 4 bases and J dropped 5; count of bases not matched to a gene: 5. The CDR3 coding sequence is TGTGCCAGCAGCCAGACAGGGAAGACCGGGGAGCTGTTTTTT. This sequence encodes CASSQTGKTGELFF.

The gene calls are TRBV3-1 (or the pseudogene TRBV3-2) and TRBJ1-2; 9 positions agree with TRBD1. This CDR3 region has 15 residues. V gave up 0 bases and J gave up 8 bases; unmatched junction bases: 7. CDR1 is LGHDT, CDR2 YNNKEL, per germline (reference sequence). CDR3 bases: TGTGCCAGCAGCCAAGAGGGGACAGGGCTAAGAGGCTACACCTTC. This translates into CASSQEGTGLRGYTF.

The chain has TRBV11-2 and TRBJ2-5; the D gene is possibly TRBD1 (6 bases). V shed 5 bases and J shed 6 bases, with 16 bases lying between them. The CDR3 loop spans 14 amino acids. Germline CDR1 reads SGHAT; CDR2 reads FQNNGV. The CDR3 here is CASSQMGQGKTQYF. DNA of the CDR3: TGTGCCAGCAGCCAGATGGGCCAGGGGAAGACCCAGTACTTC.

The genes are TRBV6-1 and TRBJ2-3; 8 nucleotides align to TRBD2. This CDR3 has 15 residues. J lost 3 bases, V lost 2 bases, and 4 bases had no gene match. CDR1 is MNHNS, CDR2 SASEGT, per germline. DNA of the CDR3: TGTGCCAGCAGTGAATACGCGGGGGGAACAGATACGCAGTATTTT. This gives the protein CASSEYAGGTDTQYF.

V and J are TRBV2 and TRBJ2-6; D is undetermined. V was pared by 10 bases and J by 0 bases, with 10 bases between. Germline CDR1 SNHLY, CDR2 FYNNEI. The CDR3 loop spans 14 amino acids. CDR3 bases: TGTGCCACCGAAACCCGCTCTGGGGCCAACGTCCTGACTTTC. Amino acid sequence: CATETRSGANVLTF. Full variable domain (rest looked up from reference TRBV2 and TRBJ2-6): EPEVTQTPSHQVTQMGQEVILRCVPISNHLYFYWYRQILGQKVEFLVSFYNNEISEKSEIFDDQFSVERPDGSNFTLKIRSTKLEDSAMYFCATETRSGANVLTFGAGSRLTVL.

The chain employs TRBV2 and TRBJ2-7, with 8 nucleotides matching TRBD1. V was pared by 9 bases and J by 7 bases, with 11 bases of the junction left unmatched. CDR3 size: 13 residues. Germline V gives CDR1 SNHLY, CDR2 FYNNEI. The CDR3 DNA follows: TGTGCCAGTCACCCAGGACAGGGCCGTGAGCAGTACTTC. Protein sequence: CASHPGQGREQYF.

This clone was recorded once. V usage is TRBV29-1 and J usage is TRBJ2-3, with 9 bases that match TRBD2. The CDR3 has 13 residues. The J segment lost 5 bases and the V segment lost 6 bases, leaving 6 bases of the junction unmatched. Germline CDR1 is SQVTM and CDR2 is ANQGSEA. The CDR3 protein is CSVRTSAGDTQYF. CDR3 nucleotide sequence: TGCAGCGTAAGGACTAGCGCGGGAGATACGCAGTATTTT.

This clone appeared once. The chain uses TRBV5-4 and TRBJ1-1, with a weak D call TRBD1 (6 bases). V gave up 3 bases and J gave up 0 bases, with 15 bases separating them. CDR3 size: 16 residues. Germline-derived CDR1 and CDR2 are SGHNT and YYREEE (reference sequence). The DNA of the CDR3 is TGTGCCAGCAGCTCGTCGGCCAGGGGTATGAACACTGAAGCTTTCTTT. It encodes CASSSSARGMNTEAFF. The complete variable domain, with remaining parts taken from reference TRBV5-4 and TRBJ1-1, reads ETGVTQSPTHLIKTRGQQVTLRCSSQSGHNTVSWYQQALGQGPQFIFQYYREEENGRGNFPPRFSGLQFPNYSSELNVNALELDDSALYLCASSSSARGMNTEAFFGQGTRLTVV.

The chain has TRBV9 and TRBJ2-3, with D possibly being TRBD2 (5 bases). The CDR3 is 14 residues long. Germline CDR1 reads SGDLS; CDR2 reads YYNGEE. V gave up 2 bases and J gave up 0 bases, with 7 bases separating them. DNA of the CDR3: TGTGCCAGCAGCGTCCGCGGGAGCACAGATACGCAGTATTTT. This sequence encodes CASSVRGSTDTQYF.

The CDR3 reads CAWSPAGGARTFF. In DNA, the CDR3 is TGTGCCTGGAGTCCAGCGGGGGGGGCGCGAACTTTCTTT. The chain combines TRBV30 with TRBJ1-1; tentatively, D is TRBD1 (6 bases). CDR1 is GTSNPN, CDR2 SVGIG, per germline (reference sequence). This CDR3 has 13 amino acids. Trimming took off 2 bases at V and 12 bases at J, with 19 bases between the two ends. The full variable domain, its missing parts supplied by reference TRBV30 and TRBJ1-1, is SQTIHQWPATLVQPVGSPLSLECTVEGTSNPNLYWYRQAAGRGLQLLFYSVGIGQISSEVPQNLSASRPQDRQFILSSKKLLLSDSGFYLCAWSPAGGARTFFGQGTRLTVV.

J is TRBJ1-2 and V is TRBV19; D ambiguous. The CDR3 sequence is 8 residues long. Germline V lookup: CDR1 LNHDA, CDR2 SQIVND (reference sequence). V was trimmed by 5 bases and J by 12 bases, leaving 4 bases between them. In DNA, the CDR3 is TGTGCCAGTAGTCGGCACACCTTC. Amino acids: CASSRHTF.

This chain links TRBV18 with TRBJ2-2; 8 nucleotides line up with TRBD1. CDR3 length: 15 residues. V lost 3 bases, J lost 1 base, and 1 base stayed unmatched. Germline values: CDR1 KGHSH, CDR2 LQKENI. The DNA for the CDR3 is TGTGCCAGCTCACCTGGGACAGGGAACACCGGGGAGCTGTTTTTT. This sequence encodes CASSPGTGNTGELFF.

The J gene is TRBJ1-1, the V gene TRBV5-6; no clear D gene. Germline assignment: CDR1 SGHDT and CDR2 YYEEEE. V lost 0 bases to trimming and J lost 2 bases, with 8 bases between them. There are 14 residues in the CDR3. CDR3 residues: CASSLGGFNTEAFF. The CDR3 DNA is TGTGCCAGCAGCTTGGGAGGATTTAACACTGAAGCTTTCTTT. The full variable domain, its missing parts supplied by reference TRBV5-6 and TRBJ1-1, is DAGVTQSPTHLIKTRGQQVTLRCSPKSGHDTVSWYQQALGQGPQFIFQYYEEEERQRGNFPDRFSGHQFPNYSSELNVNALLLGDSALYLCASSLGGFNTEAFFGQGTRLTVV.

The chain uses TRBV7-8 and TRBJ2-2; no definite D call. Trimming removed 0 bases at V and 5 bases at J, with 7 bases between. This CDR3 has 14 residues. Germline V gene lookup returns CDR1 SGHVS and CDR2 FQNEAQ. The CDR3 DNA is TGTGCCAGCAGCTTAGCAGATTTAACCGGGGAGCTGTTTTTT. It yields the protein CASSLADLTGELFF.

The chain links TRBV30 to TRBJ1-3; 7 bases are shared with TRBD1. This CDR3 is built from 13 residues. V dropped 4 bases and J dropped 2; count of bases not matched to a gene: 2. CDR1 GTSNPN and CDR2 SVGIG come from the germline V gene (reference sequence). This chain's CDR3 is CAWTTGTGNTIYF. CDR3 DNA: TGTGCCTGGACGACAGGGACTGGAAACACCATATATTTT.

The chain combines TRBV7-9 with TRBJ2-7; no clear D gene. The CDR3 is 11 residues long. The V end was cut by 5 bases, the J end by 8 bases, with 10 bases between. Germline V gives CDR1 SEHNR, CDR2 FQNEAQ (reference sequence). The CDR3 is CASSRSQKQYF. The CDR3 nucleotides read TGTGCCAGCAGCCGCAGTCAGAAGCAGTACTTC.

The V call is TRBV19, the J call TRBJ1-5; possible D gene TRBD1, 6 bases. Germline V gene lookup returns CDR1 LNHDA and CDR2 SQIVND (reference sequence). V lost 4 bases, J lost 6 bases, and 16 bases lay in between. CDR3 length: 15 amino acids. CDR3 amino acids: CASSKQGFPFQPQHF. The CDR3 DNA reads TGTGCCAGTAGTAAACAGGGATTTCCATTTCAGCCCCAGCATTTT.